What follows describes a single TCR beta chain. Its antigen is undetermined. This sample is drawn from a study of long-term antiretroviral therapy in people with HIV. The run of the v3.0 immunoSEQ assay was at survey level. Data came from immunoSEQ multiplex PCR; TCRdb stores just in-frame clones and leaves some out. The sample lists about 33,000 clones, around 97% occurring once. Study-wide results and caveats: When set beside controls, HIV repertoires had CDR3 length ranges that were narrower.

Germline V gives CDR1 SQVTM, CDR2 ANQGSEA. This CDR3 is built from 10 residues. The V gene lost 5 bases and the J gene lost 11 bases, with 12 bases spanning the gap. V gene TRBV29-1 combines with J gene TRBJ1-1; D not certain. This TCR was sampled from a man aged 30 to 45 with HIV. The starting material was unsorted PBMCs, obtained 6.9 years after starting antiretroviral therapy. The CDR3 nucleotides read TGCAGCGTTATAAGGCGGAAGGCTTTCTTT. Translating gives CSVIRRKAFF. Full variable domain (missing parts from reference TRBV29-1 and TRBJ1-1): SAVISQKPSRDICQRGTSLTIQCQVDSQVTMMFWYRQQPGQSLTLIATANQGSEATYESGFVIDKFPISRPNLTFSTLTVSNMSPEDSSIYLCSVIRRKAFFGQGTRLTVV.